Shown below are 21 T cell receptor beta chains from a single sample sequenced in a study of T cell responses to AZD1222 COVID-19 vaccine. Profiling relied on immunoSEQ multiplex PCR, and the TCRdb table lists in-frame clones only, not all of them. There are more than 150,000 clones in the sample; around 94% occur only once, and about 1.5% lies in the top ten. The sample was peripheral blood, taken 28 days after the second AZD1222 dose. These TCRs come from an adult who received the AZD1222 COVID-19 vaccine.

This chain connects TRBV3-1 (or the pseudogene TRBV3-2) to TRBJ2-7, with 7 bases that match TRBD2. This CDR3 is built from 15 residues. The junction had 8 bases not matched to a gene; V was cut back by 4 bases and J by 2 bases. Germline CDR1 reads LGHDT; CDR2 reads YNNKEL (reference sequence). The CDR3 coding sequence is TGTGCCAGCAGCCCCCAGCTAGCGGCTCCCTACGAGCAGTACTTC. It codes for CASSPQLAAPYEQYF.

This clone was seen only a few times. Other DNA sequences within the sample encode an identical CDR3. The chain links TRBV18 to TRBJ1-1, with D uncertain. This CDR3 has 13 amino acids. Germline-derived CDR1 and CDR2 are KGHSH and LQKENI. V was clipped by 2 bases and J by 0 bases, with 4 bases between them. The CDR3 region has the DNA TGTGCCAGCTCACCAGGGTTGAACACTGAAGCTTTCTTT. It translates to CASSPGLNTEAFF.

This rearrangement joins TRBV19 to TRBJ1-5; TRBD1 aligns across 9 bases. The V gene end was trimmed by 6 bases and the J gene end by 6 bases; junction bases not matched to a gene: 6. The CDR3 totals 14 residues. Germline assignment: CDR1 LNHDA and CDR2 SQIVND (reference sequence). Written as DNA, the CDR3 is TGTGCCAGTAGAAGACAGGGGGATGGTCAGCCCCAGCATTTT. Its protein is CASRRQGDGQPQHF.

J is TRBJ1-1 and V is TRBV5-5; D is uncertain. The V gene's germline CDR1 is SGHKS and CDR2 YYEKEE (reference sequence). Trimming pared 0 bases from V and 0 bases from J, leaving 9 bases between. CDR3 size: 15 residues. The CDR3 here is CASSLAPAMNTEAFF. CDR3 DNA sequence: TGTGCCAGCAGCTTGGCCCCAGCAATGAACACTGAAGCTTTCTTT. The whole variable domain, filled in from reference TRBV5-5 and TRBJ1-1, reads DAGVTQSPTHLIKTRGQQVTLRCSPISGHKSVSWYQQVLGQGPQFIFQYYEKEERGRGNFPDRFSARQFPNYSSELNVNALLLGDSALYLCASSLAPAMNTEAFFGQGTRLTVV.

This clone was recorded once. Here the CDR3 DNA reads TGTGCCAGCAGCCAATGGGGGGGCACAGATACGCAGTATTTT. Its translation is CASSQWGGTDTQYF. The V call is TRBV4-2, the J call TRBJ2-3, with D possibly being TRBD2 (6 bases). The CDR3 has 14 residues. The germline V and J ends were trimmed by 2 bases and 1 base, with 7 bases remaining between them. CDR1 and CDR2 from the germline V gene are LGHNA and YNFKEQ.

The chain couples TRBV29-1 to TRBJ2-7; 9 positions agree with TRBD2. V was pared by 0 bases and J by 4 bases, with 7 bases of the junction left unmatched. Germline V gene data show CDR1 as SQVTM and CDR2 as ANQGSEA. The CDR3 is made up of 15 amino acids. In nucleotides, the CDR3 is TGCAGCGTTGAAGATCATGGCGGGAGGGGGTACGAGCAGTACTTC. Protein sequence: CSVEDHGGRGYEQYF.

This chain uses TRBV5-1 with TRBJ1-1; unclear D gene. Germline lookup yields CDR1 SGHRS and CDR2 YFSETQ. The V end was cut by 4 bases, the J end by 5 bases, with 9 bases between. The CDR3 is 12 amino acids. CDR3 nucleotides: TGCGCCAGCAGCCCTAGTAGGACTGAAGCTTTCTTT. Protein sequence: CASSPSRTEAFF.

The V and J genes are TRBV3-1 (or the pseudogene TRBV3-2) and TRBJ1-1; 8 positions match TRBD1. The V segment lost 4 bases and the J segment 1 base; nucleotides outside the gene matches: 5. The CDR3 is 15 amino acids. Germline CDR1 is LGHDT and CDR2 is YNNKEL (reference sequence). The CDR3 region is CASSLAGTGNTEAFF. In nucleotides, the CDR3 is TGTGCCAGCAGCCTCGCCGGGACAGGGAACACTGAAGCTTTCTTT.

The CDR3 region has the DNA TGTGCCAGTAGTATCCACAGGAATAGCAATCAGCCCCAGCATTTT. This gives the protein CASSIHRNSNQPQHF. The chain uses TRBV19 and TRBJ1-5, with TRBD1 as a possible D gene (5 bases). Per germline, CDR1 LNHDA and CDR2 SQIVND (reference sequence). V was shortened by 3 bases and J by 0 bases, with 9 bases between the two germline ends. This CDR3 comprises 15 residues.

This chain uses TRBV19 with TRBJ2-1, with D tentatively TRBD2 (5 bases). CDR3 length: 15 amino acids. Deletions cut 3 bases from V and 3 bases from J, with 12 bases between. In germline, CDR1 is LNHDA, CDR2 SQIVND (reference sequence). CDR3 nucleotide sequence: TGTGCCAGTAGTATTGAGGGCCCCGACTACAATGAGCAGTTCTTC. Translation: CASSIEGPDYNEQFF.

The chain is built from TRBV6-6 and TRBJ1-1; D gene unclear. The V gene lost 6 bases and the J gene lost 1 base, with 6 bases spanning the gap. The CDR3 has 12 residues. Per the germline V gene, CDR1 is MNHNY and CDR2 is SVGAGI (reference sequence). The DNA of the CDR3 is TGTGCCAGCAGCCCTACGAACACTGAAGCTTTCTTT. Protein: CASSPTNTEAFF.

The chain links TRBV29-1 to TRBJ1-3; no firm D call. Trimming removed 1 base at V and 4 bases at J, with 5 bases between. In germline, CDR1 is SQVTM, CDR2 ANQGSEA. This CDR3 is 12 amino acids long. The CDR3 loop reads CSVEGNGNTIYF. The CDR3 bases are TGCAGCGTTGAAGGGAACGGAAACACCATATATTTT.

This chain uses TRBV5-6 with TRBJ1-5, with 9 positions matching TRBD1. The CDR3 has 16 amino acids. The germline V gene has CDR1 SGHDT and CDR2 YYEEEE. Trimming at V came to 4 bases and at J to 3 bases, leaving 8 bases not matched to a gene. CDR3 sequence: CASSTRTGAANQPQHF. CDR3 DNA sequence: TGTGCCAGCAGCACACGGACAGGGGCGGCCAATCAGCCCCAGCATTTT.

The J gene is TRBJ1-2, the V gene TRBV7-9; no clear D gene. The germline CDR1 and CDR2 sequences are SEHNR and FQNEAQ (reference sequence). The germline V and J ends were trimmed by 5 bases and 1 base, with 11 bases remaining between them. The CDR3 sequence is 14 residues long. Written as DNA, the CDR3 is TGTGCCAGCAGCGACGGAAATTTTAACTATGGCTACACCTTC. This encodes CASSDGNFNYGYTF.

The rearrangement uses TRBV10-3 and TRBJ2-1, with D possibly being TRBD2 (5 bases). The CDR3 spans 17 residues. The germline V gene has CDR1 ENHRY and CDR2 SYGVKD. V was shortened by 0 bases and J by 0 bases, with 12 bases between the two germline ends. The CDR3 DNA sequence: TGTGCCATCAGTGAGTCTATAATACTAGTCTCCTACAATGAGCAGTTCTTC. Its protein product is CAISESIILVSYNEQFF.

This clone was seen once. This chain links TRBV3-1 (or the pseudogene TRBV3-2) with TRBJ1-1; D call uncertain. Germline V gene data show CDR1 as LGHDT and CDR2 as YNNKEL (reference sequence). This CDR3 spans 12 amino acids. Trimming removed 1 base from V and 11 bases from J, with 11 bases in between. CDR3 bases: TGTGCCAGCAGCCAAGTTGGGTTTAGCGCTTTCTTT. It codes for CASSQVGFSAFF.

This clone showed up just once. V is TRBV5-1 and J is TRBJ2-7; the D gene is possibly TRBD1 (5 bases). CDR1 is SGHRS and CDR2 is YFSETQ in the germline V gene. The CDR3 is made up of 13 amino acids. V lost 0 bases to trimming and J lost 3 bases, with 7 bases between them. In nucleotides, the CDR3 is TGCGCCAGCAGCTTGGCCAGGGACTACGAGCAGTACTTC. Amino acids: CASSLARDYEQYF.

The rearrangement links TRBV14 to TRBJ2-3, with D uncertain. V was cut by 5 bases and J by 2 bases, with 11 bases left in between. Germline CDR1 reads SGHDN; CDR2 reads FVKESK. The length of the CDR3 is 14 residues. The CDR3 coding sequence is TGTGCCAGCAGCGCGGAAGCCTACACAGATACGCAGTATTTT. Protein sequence: CASSAEAYTDTQYF.

Here the CDR3 reads CASRINGPTTDTQYF. In DNA form, the CDR3 reads TGTGCCAGTAGGATTAACGGCCCGACCACAGATACGCAGTATTTT. The rearrangement links TRBV19 to TRBJ2-3; D uncertain. V was cut by 6 bases and J by 2 bases, with 15 bases left in between. Germline loops: CDR1 LNHDA, CDR2 SQIVND (reference sequence). CDR3 length: 15 residues.

This chain uses TRBV27 with TRBJ1-2; D gene uncertain. The germline gives CDR1 MNHEY, CDR2 SMNVEV (reference sequence). V was cut by 5 bases and J by 7 bases, with 11 bases left in between. The CDR3 runs to 12 residues. The CDR3 bases are TGTGCCAGCAGTCCCCTCGGGGTTGGCTACACCTTC. Amino acid sequence: CASSPLGVGYTF.

The chain recombines TRBV6-6 with TRBJ1-6; D is unclear. V lost 6 bases, J lost 6 bases, and 12 bases lay in between. The germline gives CDR1 MNHNY, CDR2 SVGAGI (reference sequence). CDR3 length: 14 amino acids. This CDR3 reads CASRLRSSNSPLHF. The DNA for the CDR3 is TGTGCCAGCAGGTTAAGGAGCAGTAATTCACCCCTCCACTTT.